This TCR beta chain was captured by sequencing in a study of T cell responses to AZD1222 COVID-19 vaccine. Only in-frame clones appear in the TCRdb table, and some are missing; sequencing was by immunoSEQ multiplex PCR. The sample has over 50,000 clones, more than 70% seen once. The CDR3 is made up of 13 amino acids. The V and J ends lost 8 bases and 1 base respectively, with 11 bases between them. Germline CDR1 PRHDT, CDR2 FYEKMQ (reference sequence). To note about this clone: What it recognizes is unknown.

General observations from the study: Donors skewed white British and female; clonal diversity was possibly underestimated. Compared with day 0, the breadth and depth of the Spike-specific TCR repertoire rose significantly after two doses of AZD1222.

The clonotype was recovered from an adult who received the AZD1222 COVID-19 vaccine. This chain joins TRBV13 and TRBJ1-1; D ambiguous. The sample in question was peripheral blood, obtained 28 days after the second AZD1222 dose. CDR3 DNA: TGTGCCAGCGCAAATGGTAGGAACACTGAAGCTTTCTTT. Protein: CASANGRNTEAFF.